This T cell receptor beta chain emerged from a study of blood T cell repertoires in COVID-19. About the research overall: COVID-19 samples, acute and convalescent, were from the United States, Italy and Spain. In each case, the material was cDNA or gDNA derived from T cells, B-cell-depleted T cells, or PBMCs.

CDR3 size: 19 residues. V was pared by 3 bases and J by 3 bases, with 10 bases of the junction left unmatched. Germline V CDR1 and CDR2: SGHRS, YFSETQ. Original processing notes: From reference gene primer amplification, estimates of nucleated cell counts were derived. Method: immunoSEQ multiplex PCR; TCRdb's copy keeps in-frame clones and lacks some. V and J calls and clone size are as listed in that table; D and trimming were resolved from the DNA. The sample consists of roughly 75,000 clones, roughly 90% of them appearing once. This chain links TRBV5-1 with TRBJ2-3; 16 bases line up with TRBD2. The sequence was obtained from a man in his sixties with acute or convalescent COVID-19. The sample consisted of peripheral blood. In nucleotides, the CDR3 is TGCGCCAGCAGCTCGGGACTAGCGGGGGGGAATGTTGTGACAGATACGCAGTATTTT. Translating gives CASSSGLAGGNVVTDTQYF.